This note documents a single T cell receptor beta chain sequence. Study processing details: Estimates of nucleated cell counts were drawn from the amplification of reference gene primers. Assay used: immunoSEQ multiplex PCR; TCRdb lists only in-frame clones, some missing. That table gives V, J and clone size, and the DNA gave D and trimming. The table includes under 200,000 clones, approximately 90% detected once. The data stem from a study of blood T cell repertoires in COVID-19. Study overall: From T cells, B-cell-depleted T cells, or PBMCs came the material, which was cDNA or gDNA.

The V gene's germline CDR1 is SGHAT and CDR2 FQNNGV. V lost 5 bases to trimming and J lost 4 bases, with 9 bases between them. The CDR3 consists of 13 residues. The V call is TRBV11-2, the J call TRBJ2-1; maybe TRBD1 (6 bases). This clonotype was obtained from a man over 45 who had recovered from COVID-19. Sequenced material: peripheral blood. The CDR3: CASSPGQYNEQFF. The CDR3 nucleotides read TGTGCCAGCAGCCCCGGACAGTACAATGAGCAGTTCTTC.